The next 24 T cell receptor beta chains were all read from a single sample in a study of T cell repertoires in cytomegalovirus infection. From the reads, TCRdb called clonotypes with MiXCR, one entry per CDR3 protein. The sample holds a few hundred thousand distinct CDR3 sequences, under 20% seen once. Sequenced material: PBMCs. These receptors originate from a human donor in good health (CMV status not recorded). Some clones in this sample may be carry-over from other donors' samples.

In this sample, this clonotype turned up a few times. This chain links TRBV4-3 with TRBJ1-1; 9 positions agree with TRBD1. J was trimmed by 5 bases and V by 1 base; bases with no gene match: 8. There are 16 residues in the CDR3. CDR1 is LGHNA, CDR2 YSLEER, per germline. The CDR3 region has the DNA TGCGCCAGCAGCCAAGGAGGACAGGGGAGTCGGACTGAAGCTTTCTTT. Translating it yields CASSQGGQGSRTEAFF.

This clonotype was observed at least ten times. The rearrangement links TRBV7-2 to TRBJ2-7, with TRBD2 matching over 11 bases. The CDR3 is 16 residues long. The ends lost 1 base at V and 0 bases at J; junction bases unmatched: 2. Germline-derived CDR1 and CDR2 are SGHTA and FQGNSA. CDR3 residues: CASSLGTSGYSYEQYF. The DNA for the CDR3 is TGTGCCAGCAGCTTAGGGACTAGCGGGTACTCCTACGAGCAGTACTTC.

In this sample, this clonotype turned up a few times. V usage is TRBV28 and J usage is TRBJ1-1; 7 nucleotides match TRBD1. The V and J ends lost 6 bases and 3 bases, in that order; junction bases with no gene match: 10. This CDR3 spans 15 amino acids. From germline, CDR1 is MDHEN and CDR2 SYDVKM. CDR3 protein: CASSPGGGGDTEAFF. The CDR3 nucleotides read TGTGCCAGCAGCCCAGGGGGAGGGGGGGACACTGAAGCTTTCTTT.

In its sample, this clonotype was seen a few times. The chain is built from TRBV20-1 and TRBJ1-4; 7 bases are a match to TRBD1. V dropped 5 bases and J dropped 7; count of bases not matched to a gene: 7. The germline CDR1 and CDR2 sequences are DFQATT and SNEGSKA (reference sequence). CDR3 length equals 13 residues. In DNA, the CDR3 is TGCAGTGCTCCGGACAGGAGGGGTGAAAAACTGTTTTTT. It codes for CSAPDRRGEKLFF.

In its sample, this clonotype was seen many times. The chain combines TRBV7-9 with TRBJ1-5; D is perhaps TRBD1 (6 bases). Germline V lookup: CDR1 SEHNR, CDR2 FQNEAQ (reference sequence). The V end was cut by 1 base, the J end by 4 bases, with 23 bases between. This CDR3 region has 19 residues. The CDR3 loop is CASSLGGVGGRLGNQPQHF. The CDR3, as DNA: TGTGCCAGCAGCTTAGGGGGGGTCGGGGGGCGATTAGGAAATCAGCCCCAGCATTTT. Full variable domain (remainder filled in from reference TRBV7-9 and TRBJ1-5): DTGVSQNPRHKITKRGQNVTFRCDPISEHNRLYWYRQTLGQGPEFLTYFQNEAQLEKSRLLSDRFSAERPKGSFSTLEIQRTEQGDSAMYLCASSLGGVGGRLGNQPQHFGDGTRLSIL.

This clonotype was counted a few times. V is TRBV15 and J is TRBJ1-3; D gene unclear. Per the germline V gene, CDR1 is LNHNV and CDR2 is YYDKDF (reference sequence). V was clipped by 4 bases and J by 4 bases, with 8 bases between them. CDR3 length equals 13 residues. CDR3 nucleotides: TGTGCCACCAGCACTGACAACGGAAACACCATATATTTT. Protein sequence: CATSTDNGNTIYF.

CDR3 region: CARTPRTAFSGNTIYF. The DNA of the CDR3 is TGTGCCAGAACACCCAGGACAGCTTTCTCTGGAAACACCATATATTTT. This chain connects TRBV7-9 to TRBJ1-3; a weak D match, TRBD1 (6 bases). The CDR3 extends over 16 amino acids. V lost 9 bases and J 0 bases, leaving 18 bases between the germline ends. Germline CDR1 reads SEHNR; CDR2 reads FQNEAQ (reference sequence).

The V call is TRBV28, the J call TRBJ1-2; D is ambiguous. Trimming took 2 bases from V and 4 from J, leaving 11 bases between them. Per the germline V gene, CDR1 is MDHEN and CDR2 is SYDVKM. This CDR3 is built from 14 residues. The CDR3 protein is CASSLNSQVYGYTF. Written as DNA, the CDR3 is TGTGCCAGCAGTTTAAACTCGCAGGTCTATGGCTACACCTTC.

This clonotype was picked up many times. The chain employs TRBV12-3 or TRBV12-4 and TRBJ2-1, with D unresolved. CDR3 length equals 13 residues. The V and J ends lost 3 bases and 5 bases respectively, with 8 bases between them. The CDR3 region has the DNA TGTGCCAGCAGTTTTCCAGAAAACAATGAGCAGTTCTTC. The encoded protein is CASSFPENNEQFF.

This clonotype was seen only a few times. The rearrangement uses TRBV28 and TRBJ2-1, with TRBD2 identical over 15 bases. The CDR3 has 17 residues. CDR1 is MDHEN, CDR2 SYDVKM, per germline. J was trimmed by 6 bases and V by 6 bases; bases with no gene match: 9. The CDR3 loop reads CASRGTSGGLASNEQFF. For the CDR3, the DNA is TGTGCCAGCAGAGGGACTAGCGGGGGGCTTGCGTCCAATGAGCAGTTCTTC.

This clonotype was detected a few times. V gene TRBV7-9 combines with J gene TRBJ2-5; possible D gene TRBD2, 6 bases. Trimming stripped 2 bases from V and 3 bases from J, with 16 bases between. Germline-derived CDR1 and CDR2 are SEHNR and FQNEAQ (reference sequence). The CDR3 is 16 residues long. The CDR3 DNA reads TGTGCCAGCAGCTTACCCAGCGGGCGACCCAAAGAGACCCAGTACTTC. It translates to CASSLPSGRPKETQYF.

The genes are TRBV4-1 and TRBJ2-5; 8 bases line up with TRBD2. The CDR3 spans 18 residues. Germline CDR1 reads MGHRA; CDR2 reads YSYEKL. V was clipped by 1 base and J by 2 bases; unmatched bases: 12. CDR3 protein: CASSQVPDWAGGQETQYF. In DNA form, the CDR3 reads TGCGCCAGCAGCCAAGTCCCTGACTGGGCGGGGGGTCAAGAGACCCAGTACTTC.

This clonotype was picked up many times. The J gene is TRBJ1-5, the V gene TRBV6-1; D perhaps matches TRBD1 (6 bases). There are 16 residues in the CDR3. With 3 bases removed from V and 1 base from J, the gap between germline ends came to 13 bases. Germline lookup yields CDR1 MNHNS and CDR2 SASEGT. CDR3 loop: CASSDVTGSSNQPQHF. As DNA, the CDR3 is TGTGCCAGCAGTGATGTGACAGGTTCGAGCAATCAGCCCCAGCATTTT.

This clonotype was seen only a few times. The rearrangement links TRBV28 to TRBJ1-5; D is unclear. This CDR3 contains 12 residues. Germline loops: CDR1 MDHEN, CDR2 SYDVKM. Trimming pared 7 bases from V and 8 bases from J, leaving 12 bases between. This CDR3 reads CASTLDGKPQHF. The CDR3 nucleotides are TGTGCCAGCACCCTCGACGGGAAGCCCCAGCATTTT.

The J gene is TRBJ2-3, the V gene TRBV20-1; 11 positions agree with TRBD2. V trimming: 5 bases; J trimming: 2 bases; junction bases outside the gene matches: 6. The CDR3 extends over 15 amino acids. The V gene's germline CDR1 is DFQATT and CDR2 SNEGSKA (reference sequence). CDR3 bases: TGCAGTGCTGGGGGACTAGCGGCCAACACAGATACGCAGTATTTT. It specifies CSAGGLAANTDTQYF.

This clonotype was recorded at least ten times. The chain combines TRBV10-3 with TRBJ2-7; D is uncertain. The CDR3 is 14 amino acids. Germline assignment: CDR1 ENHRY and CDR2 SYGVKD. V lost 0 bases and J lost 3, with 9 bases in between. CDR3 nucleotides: TGTGCCATCAGTGAGTCGAACAGCCGCTACGAGCAGTACTTC. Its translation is CAISESNSRYEQYF.

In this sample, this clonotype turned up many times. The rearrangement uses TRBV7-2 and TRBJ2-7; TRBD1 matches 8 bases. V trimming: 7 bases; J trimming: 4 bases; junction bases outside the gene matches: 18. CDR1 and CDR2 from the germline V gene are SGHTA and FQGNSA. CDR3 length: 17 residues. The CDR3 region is CASTQDGTGLWAYEQYF. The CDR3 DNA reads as TGTGCCAGCACCCAGGACGGGACAGGTCTTTGGGCGTACGAGCAGTACTTC.

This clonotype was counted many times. DNA of the CDR3: TGCGCCAGCAGCTCCGGGACTAGCGGGGCCCAAATTTACAATGAGCAGTTCTTC. It codes for CASSSGTSGAQIYNEQFF. The J gene is TRBJ2-1, the V gene TRBV4-1, with 13 bases aligning to TRBD2. V was clipped by 5 bases and J by 4 bases; unmatched bases: 11. The V gene's germline CDR1 is MGHRA and CDR2 YSYEKL. The CDR3 extends over 18 amino acids.

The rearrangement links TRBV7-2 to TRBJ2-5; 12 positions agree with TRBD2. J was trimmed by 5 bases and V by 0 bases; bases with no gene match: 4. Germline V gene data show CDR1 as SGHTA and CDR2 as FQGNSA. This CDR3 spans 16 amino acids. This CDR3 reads CASSLARTSGVETQYF. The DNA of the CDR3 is TGTGCCAGCAGCTTAGCACGGACTAGCGGGGTGGAGACCCAGTACTTC.

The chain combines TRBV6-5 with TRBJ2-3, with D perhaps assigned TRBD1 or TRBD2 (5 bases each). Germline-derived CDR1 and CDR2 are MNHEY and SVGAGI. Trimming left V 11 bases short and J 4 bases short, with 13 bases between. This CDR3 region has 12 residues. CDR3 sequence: CASRGSPDTQYF. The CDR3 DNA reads TGTGCCTCACGGGGCTCCCCAGATACGCAGTATTTT.

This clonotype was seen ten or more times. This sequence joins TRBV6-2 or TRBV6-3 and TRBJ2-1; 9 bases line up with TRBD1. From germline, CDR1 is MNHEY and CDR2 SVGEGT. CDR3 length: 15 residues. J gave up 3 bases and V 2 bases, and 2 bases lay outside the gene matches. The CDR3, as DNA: TGTGCCAGCAGTTACGGGACAGGGAGCTACAATGAGCAGTTCTTC. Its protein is CASSYGTGSYNEQFF.

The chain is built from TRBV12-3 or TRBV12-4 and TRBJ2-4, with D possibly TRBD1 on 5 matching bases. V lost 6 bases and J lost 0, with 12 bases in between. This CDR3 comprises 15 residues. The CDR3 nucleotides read TGTGCCAGCAGCCCCAGGGTCATAGCCAAAAACATTCAGTACTTC. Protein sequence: CASSPRVIAKNIQYF.

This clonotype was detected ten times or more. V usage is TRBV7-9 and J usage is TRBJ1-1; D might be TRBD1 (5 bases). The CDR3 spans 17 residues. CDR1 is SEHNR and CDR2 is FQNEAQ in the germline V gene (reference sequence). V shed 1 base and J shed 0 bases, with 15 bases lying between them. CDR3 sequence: CASSLGSGSAMNTEAFF. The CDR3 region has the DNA TGTGCCAGCAGCTTAGGTTCAGGGTCCGCAATGAACACTGAAGCTTTCTTT.

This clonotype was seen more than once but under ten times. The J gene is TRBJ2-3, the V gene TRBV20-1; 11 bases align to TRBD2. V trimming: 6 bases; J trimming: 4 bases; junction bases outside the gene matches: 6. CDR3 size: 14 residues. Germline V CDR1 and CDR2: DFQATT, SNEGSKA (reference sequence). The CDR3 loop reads CSAPGLAGADTQYF. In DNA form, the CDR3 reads TGCAGTGCCCCCGGACTAGCGGGTGCAGATACGCAGTATTTT.